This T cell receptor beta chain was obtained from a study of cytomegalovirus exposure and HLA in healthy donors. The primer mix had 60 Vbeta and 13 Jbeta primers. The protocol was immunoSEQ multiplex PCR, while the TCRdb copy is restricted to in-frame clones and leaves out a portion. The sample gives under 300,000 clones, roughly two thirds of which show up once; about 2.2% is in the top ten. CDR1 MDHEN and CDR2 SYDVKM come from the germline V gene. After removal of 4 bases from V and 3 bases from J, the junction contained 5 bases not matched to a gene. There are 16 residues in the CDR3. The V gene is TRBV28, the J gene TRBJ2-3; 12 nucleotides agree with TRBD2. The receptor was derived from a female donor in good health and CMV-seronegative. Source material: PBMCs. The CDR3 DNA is TGTGCCAGCAGTTCTAGCGGGAGGGGTCTAACAGATACGCAGTATTTT. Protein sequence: CASSSSGRGLTDTQYF.